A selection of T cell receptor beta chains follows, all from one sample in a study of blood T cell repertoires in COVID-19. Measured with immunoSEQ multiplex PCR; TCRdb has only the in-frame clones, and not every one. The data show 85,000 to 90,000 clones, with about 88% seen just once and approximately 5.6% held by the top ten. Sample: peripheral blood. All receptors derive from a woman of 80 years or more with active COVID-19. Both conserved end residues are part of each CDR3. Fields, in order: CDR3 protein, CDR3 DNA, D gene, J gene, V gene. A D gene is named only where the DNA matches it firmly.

CASSQAGGADTQYF | TGTGCCAGCAGCCAAGCGGGAGGGGCAGATACGCAGTATTTT | TRBD2 | TRBJ2-3 | TRBV6-5
CASSTGGASYEQYF | TGCGCCAGCAGCACTGGGGGGGCGTCTTACGAGCAGTACTTC | NA | TRBJ2-7 | TRBV5-1
CAWSVLYEQYF | TGTGCCTGGAGTGTACTCTACGAGCAGTACTTC | NA | TRBJ2-7 | TRBV30
CAWSLSTALSSYNEQFF | TGTGCCTGGAGTCTTTCGACAGCGTTAAGCTCCTACAATGAGCAGTTCTTC | NA | TRBJ2-1 | TRBV30
CASSSLGYEQYF | TGTGCCAGCAGTTCACTAGGCTACGAGCAGTACTTC | NA | TRBJ2-7 | TRBV28
CASSKDRESNQPQHF | TGTGCCAGTAGTAAGGACAGGGAAAGCAATCAGCCCCAGCATTTT | TRBD1 | TRBJ1-5 | TRBV19
CASSFGRGVGYTF | TGTGCCAGCAGCTTCGGGCGGGGAGTGGGCTACACCTTC | NA | TRBJ1-2 | TRBV7-9
CATRPGGPQETQYF | TGCGCCACCCGGCCGGGGGGCCCCCAAGAGACCCAGTACTTC | NA | TRBJ2-5 | TRBV5-1
CASSFGTSGTEQYF | TGTGCCAGCAGCTTTGGGACTAGCGGGACCGAGCAGTACTTC | TRBD2 | TRBJ2-7 | TRBV7-3
CASSDGPTDTQYF | TGTGCCAGCAGTGATGGGCCCACAGATACGCAGTATTTT | NA | TRBJ2-3 | TRBV2
CASSFYSGSSGDTQYF | TGCGCCAGCAGCTTTTATAGCGGGAGCTCGGGGGATACGCAGTATTTT | TRBD2 | TRBJ2-3 | TRBV5-1
CASSDGPWASGRSNEQFF | TGTGCCAGCAGTGACGGACCTTGGGCTAGCGGGAGGTCAAATGAGCAGTTCTTC | TRBD2 | TRBJ2-1 | TRBV2
CATSDFLLTGDTQYF | TGTGCCACCAGTGATTTTCTGCTGACTGGAGATACGCAGTATTTT | NA | TRBJ2-3 | TRBV24-1
CASSRVWGDYEQYF | TGCGCCAGCAGCCGCGTGTGGGGCGACTACGAGCAGTACTTC | NA | TRBJ2-7 | TRBV4-1
CASSLRDSGSNEQFF | TGTGCCAGCAGCTTACGTGATAGCGGGAGCAATGAGCAGTTCTTC | TRBD2 | TRBJ2-1 | TRBV5-4
CASSPGQGRETQYF | TGTGCCAGCAGCCCGGGACAGGGGCGCGAGACCCAGTACTTC | TRBD1 | TRBJ2-5 | TRBV9
CAGASGALYNEQFF | TGTGCCGGGGCTAGCGGGGCTTTATACAATGAGCAGTTCTTC | TRBD2 | TRBJ2-1 | TRBV10-3